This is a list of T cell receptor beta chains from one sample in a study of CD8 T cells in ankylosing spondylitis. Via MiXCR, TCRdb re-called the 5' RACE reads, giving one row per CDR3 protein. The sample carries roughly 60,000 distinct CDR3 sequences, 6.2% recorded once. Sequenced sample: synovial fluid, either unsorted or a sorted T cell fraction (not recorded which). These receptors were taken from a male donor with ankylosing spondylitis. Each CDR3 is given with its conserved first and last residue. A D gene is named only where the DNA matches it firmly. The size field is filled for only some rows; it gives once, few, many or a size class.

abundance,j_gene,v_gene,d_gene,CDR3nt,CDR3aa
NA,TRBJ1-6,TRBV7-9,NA,TGTGCCAGCAGCTTGGGCCGAGGGGGTTCACCCCTCCACTTT,CASSLGRGGSPLHF
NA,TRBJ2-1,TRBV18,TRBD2,TGTGCCAGCTCCCCACAGCGGGGCATTTACAATGAGCAGTTCTTC,CASSPQRGIYNEQFF
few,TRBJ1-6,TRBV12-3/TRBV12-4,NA,TGTGCCAGCAGCCAAACCGGGACCGGTAATTCACCCCTCCACTTT,CASSQTGTGNSPLHF
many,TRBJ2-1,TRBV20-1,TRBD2,TGCAGTGCTAGGCCTAGCGGGAGGAGGTACAATGAGCAGTTCTTC,CSARPSGRRYNEQFF
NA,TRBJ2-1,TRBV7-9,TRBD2,TGTGCCAGCAGTTCCATTCGAAGCGGGACCTCCTACAATGAGCAGTTCTTC,CASSSIRSGTSYNEQFF
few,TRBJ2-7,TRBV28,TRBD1,TGTGCCAGCACCCCGGGACAGGGGGCTTACGAGCAGTACTTC,CASTPGQGAYEQYF
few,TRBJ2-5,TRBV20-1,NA,TGCAGTGCTAGAGATCCCCGGGGCGGCATTAGGGAGACCCAGTACTTC,CSARDPRGGIRETQYF
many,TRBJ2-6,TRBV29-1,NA,TGCAGCGTTTTGAGGGGGGCTGGGGCCAACGTCCTGACTTTC,CSVLRGAGANVLTF
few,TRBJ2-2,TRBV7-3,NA,TGTGCCAGCAGCTTATCTCTAGACTCCACCGGGGAGCTGTTTTTT,CASSLSLDSTGELFF
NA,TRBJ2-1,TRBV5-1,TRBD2,TGCGCCAGCAGCCCAGATCCCGGGACTAGTCTTGAGCAGTTCTTC,CASSPDPGTSLEQFF
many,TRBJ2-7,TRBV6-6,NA,TGTGCCAGCAGGAAGGGAGACGAGCAGTACTTC,CASRKGDEQYF
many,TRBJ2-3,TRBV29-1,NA,TGCAGCGTCGCCGTGGCGGGCCACACAGATACGCAGTATTTT,CSVAVAGHTDTQYF
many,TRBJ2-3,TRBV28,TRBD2,TGTGCCAGCAGTCCAGCTAGCGGGAGTGGAACAGATACGCAGTATTTT,CASSPASGSGTDTQYF
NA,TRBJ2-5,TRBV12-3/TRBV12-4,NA,TGTGCCAGCAGACTCTCGGGATCCGAAGAGACCCAGTACTTC,CASRLSGSEETQYF
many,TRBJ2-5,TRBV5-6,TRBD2,TGTGCCAGCAGCTTGGGGCTAGCGGGACAAGAGACCCAGTACTTC,CASSLGLAGQETQYF
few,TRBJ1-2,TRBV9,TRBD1,TGTGCCAGCAGCCCGACAGGGGATGGGATCTATGGCTACACCTTC,CASSPTGDGIYGYTF
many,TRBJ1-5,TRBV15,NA,TGTGCCACCAGCAGAGATCTAAGACAGCCCCAGCATTTT,CATSRDLRQPQHF
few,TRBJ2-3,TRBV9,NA,TGTGCCAGCAGCGCAAGAACCAACACAGATACGCAGTATTTT,CASSARTNTDTQYF
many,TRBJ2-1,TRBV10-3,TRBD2,TGTGCCATCAGTAACCCGGGACTAGCGGGCTACAATGAGCAGTTCTTC,CAISNPGLAGYNEQFF
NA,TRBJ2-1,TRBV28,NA,TGTGCCAGCGAGGAGGGCACTCCCGGGGATGAGCAGTTCTTC,CASEEGTPGDEQFF
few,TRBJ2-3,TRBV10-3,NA,TGTGCCATCGGTACAGGAAACACAGATACGCAGTATTTT,CAIGTGNTDTQYF
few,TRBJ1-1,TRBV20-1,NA,TGCAGTGCTAGAACTAGGAACACTGAAGCTTTCTTT,CSARTRNTEAFF
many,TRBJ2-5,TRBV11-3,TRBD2,TGTGCCAGCAGCTTAGGTCTAGCGGAAGAAGAGACCCAGTACTTC,CASSLGLAEEETQYF
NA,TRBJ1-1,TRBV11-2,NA,TGTGCCAGCAGCTTAGTAAGGTACACTGAAGCTTTCTTT,CASSLVRYTEAFF
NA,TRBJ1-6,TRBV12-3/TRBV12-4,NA,TGTGCCAGCAGTCCCAATAATTCACCCCTCCACTTT,CASSPNNSPLHF
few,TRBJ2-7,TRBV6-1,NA,TGTGCCAGCAGACACAGGGCAGCGGTCCGCGAGCAGTACTTC,CASRHRAAVREQYF
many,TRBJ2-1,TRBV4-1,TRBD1,TGCGCCAGCAGGACAGGGGTGGGGGTCTCCTACAATGAGCAGTTCTTC,CASRTGVGVSYNEQFF
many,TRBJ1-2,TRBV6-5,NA,TGTGCCAGCAGTTACGGTGCGGGATATGGCTACACCTTC,CASSYGAGYGYTF
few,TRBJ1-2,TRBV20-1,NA,TGCAGTGCTAGAGTACAGCAAGATAACTATGGCTACACCTTC,CSARVQQDNYGYTF
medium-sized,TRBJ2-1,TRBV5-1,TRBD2,TGCGCCAGCAGCTTCTCGGGGGAGGGAGGTGATGAGCAGTTCTTC,CASSFSGEGGDEQFF
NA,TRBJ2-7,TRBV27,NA,TGTGCCAGCCGGTTGGAGACCTTTTCCTACGAGCAGTACTTC,CASRLETFSYEQYF
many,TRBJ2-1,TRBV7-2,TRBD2,TGTGCCAGCAGCTTAAAACTAGCGGCCGATGAGCAGTTCTTC,CASSLKLAADEQFF
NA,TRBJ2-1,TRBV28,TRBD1,TGTGCCGGGAGCGAGGGGGCTTCTTGGAATGAGCAGTTCTTC,CAGSEGASWNEQFF
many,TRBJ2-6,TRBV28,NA,TGTGCCAGCAGTTTAACCGGGTCTCGAGCCAACGTCCTGACTTTC,CASSLTGSRANVLTF
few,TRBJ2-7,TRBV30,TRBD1,TGTGCCTGGAGCCGGGACAGGGTGGGAGAGCAGTACTTC,CAWSRDRVGEQYF
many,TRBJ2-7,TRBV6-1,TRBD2,TGTGCCAGCAGCCCTAGCGGGAGGGCCCTCTACGAGCAGTACTTC,CASSPSGRALYEQYF
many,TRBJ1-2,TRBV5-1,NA,TGCGCCAGCAGCCTTGGATACAGGGATAATGGCTACACCTTC,CASSLGYRDNGYTF
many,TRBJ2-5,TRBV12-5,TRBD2,TGTGCTAGTGGAAAACAGCGGGAGGGGCTGGGAAGAGAGACCCAGTACTTC,CASGKQREGLGRETQYF
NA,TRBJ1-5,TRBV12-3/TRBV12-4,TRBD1,TGTGCCAGCAGTTTCAGGGGGCCCCAGCCCCAGCATTTT,CASSFRGPQPQHF
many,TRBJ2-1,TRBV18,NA,TGTGCCAGCTCACAGGAACAGGACAATGAGCAGTTCTTC,CASSQEQDNEQFF
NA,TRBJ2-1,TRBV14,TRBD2,TGTGCCAGCAGCCCCTTTGGGACTAGCGGAGTACACAATGAGCAGTTCTTC,CASSPFGTSGVHNEQFF
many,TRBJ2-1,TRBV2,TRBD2,TGTGCCAGAGCTGGACTAGCGGTTAGCCATGAGCAGTTCTTC,CARAGLAVSHEQFF
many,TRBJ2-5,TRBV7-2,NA,TGTGCCAGCAGCTTAGTGCCCTCTCAGGGTGAAGGAGAGACCCAGTACTTC,CASSLVPSQGEGETQYF
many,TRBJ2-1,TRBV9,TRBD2,TGTGCCAGCAGCGTAAAAGCGGGAGTTGACAATGAGCAGTTCTTC,CASSVKAGVDNEQFF
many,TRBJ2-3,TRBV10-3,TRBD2,TGTGCCATCAGTGTATTAGCGGGAGTTGTCACAGATACGCAGTATTTT,CAISVLAGVVTDTQYF
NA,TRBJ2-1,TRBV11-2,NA,TGTGCCAGCAGCTTAGGAGAAGGGCCCCAGACCGCTTACAATGAGCAGTTCTTC,CASSLGEGPQTAYNEQFF
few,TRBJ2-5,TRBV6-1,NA,TGTGCCAGCAGCAGAGAAGGTGGGGAGACCCAGTACTTC,CASSREGGETQYF
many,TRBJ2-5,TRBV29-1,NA,TGCAGCGACAACCCTGCTGGACAAGAGACCCAGTACTTC,CSDNPAGQETQYF
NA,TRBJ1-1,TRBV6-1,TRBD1,TGTGCCAGCAGCCCCGGGACAGGGCCCGATGAAGCTTTCTTT,CASSPGTGPDEAFF
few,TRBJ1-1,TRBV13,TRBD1,TGTGCCAGCAGCCCGCGACAGGGGACTTCCCACACTGAAGCTTTCTTT,CASSPRQGTSHTEAFF
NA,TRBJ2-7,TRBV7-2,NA,TGTGCCAGCAGCTCCCGGGACGGTTCCTACGAGCAGTACTTC,CASSSRDGSYEQYF
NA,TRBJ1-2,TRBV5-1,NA,TGCGCCAGCAGGGGGGATTCCTATGGCTACACCTTC,CASRGDSYGYTF
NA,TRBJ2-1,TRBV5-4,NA,TGTGCCAGCAGCTTGGATCTAGCCAATGAGCAGTTCTTC,CASSLDLANEQFF
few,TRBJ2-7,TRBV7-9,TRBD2,TGTGCCAGCAGCTTAGCCGGACTAGCGGGCTTCGAGCAGTACTTC,CASSLAGLAGFEQYF
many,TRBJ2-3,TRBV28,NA,TGTGCCAGCAGTTTTGTAGCGGGCACAGATACGCAGTATTTT,CASSFVAGTDTQYF
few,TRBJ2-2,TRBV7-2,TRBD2,TGTGCCAGCAGCGCTACTAGCGGGAGCGCCGGGGAGCTGTTTTTT,CASSATSGSAGELFF